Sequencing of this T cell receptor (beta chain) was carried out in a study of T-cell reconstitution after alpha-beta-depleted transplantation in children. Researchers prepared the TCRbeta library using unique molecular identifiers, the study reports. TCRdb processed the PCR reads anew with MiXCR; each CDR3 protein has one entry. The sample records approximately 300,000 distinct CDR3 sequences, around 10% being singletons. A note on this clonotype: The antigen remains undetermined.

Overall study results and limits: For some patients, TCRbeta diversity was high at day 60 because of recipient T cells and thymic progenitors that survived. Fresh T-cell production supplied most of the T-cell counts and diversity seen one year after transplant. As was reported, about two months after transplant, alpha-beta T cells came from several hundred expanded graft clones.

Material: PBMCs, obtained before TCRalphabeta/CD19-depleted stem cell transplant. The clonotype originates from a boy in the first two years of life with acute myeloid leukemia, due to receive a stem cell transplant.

The CDR3 nucleotides read TGTGCCAGCCACCGGGACAGGGGGAACAATCAGCCCCAGCATTTT. It translates to CASHRDRGNNQPQHF. The gene calls are TRBV28 and TRBJ1-5, with TRBD1 matching 11 bases. J gave up 3 bases and V 8 bases, and 6 bases lay outside the gene matches. CDR1 and CDR2 (germline): MDHEN, SYDVKM. This CDR3 comprises 15 residues.